The 20 T cell receptor beta chains below come from one sample, sequenced in a study of blood T cell repertoires in COVID-19. The table came from immunoSEQ multiplex PCR; TCRdb's copy has only in-frame clones and leaves some out. This sample has 350,000 to 450,000 clones, with around nine tenths found just once. The sequenced sample consisted of peripheral blood. The receptors were gathered from a woman aged 40 to 50 with COVID-19, enrolled during active disease.

The chain has TRBV20-1 and TRBJ1-2; D uncertain. The CDR3 has 15 amino acids. Germline CDR1 DFQATT, CDR2 SNEGSKA (reference sequence). V lost 3 bases and J 8 bases, leaving 22 bases between the germline ends. The CDR3, as DNA: TGCAGTGCTAGTCTCGCCCCTGGAGGGTTTGAAGGCTACACCTTC. Amino acids: CSASLAPGGFEGYTF.

V usage is TRBV18 and J usage is TRBJ2-2; possibly TRBD1 for D (5 bases). The V gene's germline CDR1 is KGHSH and CDR2 LQKENI. The germline V and J ends were trimmed by 4 bases and 2 bases, with 11 bases remaining between them. The CDR3 spans 15 residues. The CDR3 sequence is CASSQGQTNTGELFF. Written as DNA, the CDR3 is TGTGCCAGCTCACAGGGGCAGACAAACACCGGGGAGCTGTTTTTT. The whole variable domain, remainder taken from reference TRBV18 and TRBJ2-2, is NAGVMQNPRHLVRRRGQEARLRCSPMKGHSHVYWYRQLPEEGLKFMVYLQKENIIDESGMPKERFSAEFPKEGPSILRIQQVVRGDSAAYFCASSQGQTNTGELFFGEGSRLTVL.

V is TRBV5-1 and J is TRBJ2-5; 9 nucleotides match TRBD2. The CDR3 sequence is 15 residues long. Germline V gene sequence: CDR1 SGHRS, CDR2 YFSETQ. After removal of 0 bases from V and 7 bases from J, the junction contained 7 bases not matched to a gene. This CDR3 reads CASSLVSSGIGTQYF. DNA for the CDR3: TGCGCCAGCAGCTTGGTGTCTAGCGGGATAGGGACCCAGTACTTC.

V is TRBV18 and J is TRBJ2-5; 7 positions match TRBD2. The germline gives CDR1 KGHSH, CDR2 LQKENI. V gave up 2 bases and J gave up 3 bases; unmatched junction bases: 6. This CDR3 is 15 amino acids long. The DNA of the CDR3 is TGTGCCAGCTCACCATCCGGGACTAAAAAAGAGACCCAGTACTTC. Amino acid sequence: CASSPSGTKKETQYF.

This chain links TRBV7-2 with TRBJ2-5; 8 bases align to TRBD1. The J segment lost 0 bases and the V segment lost 1 base, leaving 7 bases of the junction unmatched. Germline V gene sequence: CDR1 SGHTA, CDR2 FQGNSA. The CDR3 has 17 amino acids. The CDR3 DNA reads as TGTGCCAGCAGCTTAGTGGACAGGGTCGGAGACCAAGAGACCCAGTACTTC. It specifies CASSLVDRVGDQETQYF.

DNA of the CDR3: TGCGCCAGCAGCCAAGTCAGTTTGTCCCGGGGTGACACTGAAGCTTTCTTT. Encoded protein: CASSQVSLSRGDTEAFF. The V call is TRBV4-3, the J call TRBJ1-1, with unresolved D. In germline, CDR1 is LGHNA, CDR2 YSLEER. V was pared by 1 base and J by 3 bases, with 18 bases between. The length of the CDR3 is 17 residues.

The chain employs TRBV19 and TRBJ1-4; no reliable D call. With 3 bases removed from V and 0 bases from J, the gap between germline ends came to 8 bases. The CDR3 runs 15 residues. In germline, CDR1 is LNHDA, CDR2 SQIVND (reference sequence). The CDR3 DNA reads as TGTGCCAGTAGTATGGCAGTTGCAACTAATGAAAAACTGTTTTTT. Amino acid sequence: CASSMAVATNEKLFF.

This chain uses TRBV18 with TRBJ1-5; D is ambiguous. From germline, CDR1 is KGHSH and CDR2 LQKENI. The CDR3 runs to 14 residues. V gave up 1 base and J gave up 4 bases, with 8 bases separating them. The CDR3 coding sequence is TGTGCCAGCTCACCACGAGAGGGAAATCAGCCCCAGCATTTT. Translated, it gives CASSPREGNQPQHF. Complete variable domain (other parts from reference TRBV18 and TRBJ1-5): NAGVMQNPRHLVRRRGQEARLRCSPMKGHSHVYWYRQLPEEGLKFMVYLQKENIIDESGMPKERFSAEFPKEGPSILRIQQVVRGDSAAYFCASSPREGNQPQHFGDGTRLSIL.

This clone was seen many times. This chain connects TRBV6-5 to TRBJ2-7; D is undetermined. The CDR3 runs 14 residues. The germline CDR1 and CDR2 sequences are MNHEY and SVGAGI. Trimming took off 6 bases at V and 0 bases at J, with 12 bases between the two ends. DNA for the CDR3: TGTGCCAGCAGCGCGTTCTTATCCTCCTACGAGCAGTACTTC. This translates into CASSAFLSSYEQYF.

The J gene is TRBJ1-6, the V gene TRBV19; 9 bases are a match to TRBD1. The V segment lost 6 bases and the J segment 9 bases; nucleotides outside the gene matches: 12. CDR1 and CDR2 from the germline V gene are LNHDA and SQIVND (reference sequence). The CDR3 sequence is 16 residues long. CDR3 bases: TGTGCCAGTAGCCCGGCCGGGACAGGGTATGGTTCACCCCTCCACTTT. This translates into CASSPAGTGYGSPLHF.

The chain carries TRBV4-1 and TRBJ1-5, with 7 bases that match TRBD1. Germline V gene sequence: CDR1 MGHRA, CDR2 YSYEKL. The CDR3 is made up of 14 amino acids. Unmatched junction bases numbered 1, after V lost 0 bases and J lost 5 bases. The CDR3 loop reads CASSQDTGDQPQHF. The CDR3 DNA reads TGCGCCAGCAGCCAAGATACAGGGGATCAGCCCCAGCATTTT.

The chain recombines TRBV9 with TRBJ2-7; 7 positions match TRBD2. CDR1 and CDR2 from the germline V gene are SGDLS and YYNGEE. V shed 4 bases and J 5 bases; nucleotides not matched to a gene: 12. This CDR3 contains 15 residues. CDR3 amino acids: CASSLGGTNFHEQYF. The CDR3, as DNA: TGTGCCAGCAGCCTCGGGGGGACGAATTTTCACGAGCAGTACTTC.

The V and J genes are TRBV15 and TRBJ1-1; no clear D. Trimming took off 1 base at V and 1 base at J, with 10 bases between the two ends. The germline V gene has CDR1 LNHNV and CDR2 YYDKDF (reference sequence). The CDR3 is 15 residues long. The chain's CDR3 is CATSRVGEENTEAFF. Written as DNA, the CDR3 is TGTGCCACCAGCAGAGTTGGGGAGGAGAACACTGAAGCTTTCTTT.

The chain carries TRBV19 and TRBJ1-2, with TRBD1 matching over 12 bases. In germline, CDR1 is LNHDA, CDR2 SQIVND (reference sequence). Germline trimming cut 6 bases from V and 5 bases from J; bases unmatched to any gene: 16. CDR3 size: 18 residues. The CDR3 sequence: CASSLLLGGTGGRYGYTF. CDR3 DNA sequence: TGTGCCAGTAGCCTTCTCCTAGGGGGGACAGGGGGCCGATATGGCTACACCTTC.

The rearrangement uses TRBV12-3 or TRBV12-4 and TRBJ1-1; a weak D match, TRBD1 (6 bases). Between the trimmed V and J ends, which lost 5 bases and 6 bases, there was a span of 13 bases. The CDR3 spans 13 residues. This chain's CDR3 is CASSQIQGPEAFF. CDR3 sequence (DNA): TGTGCCAGCAGTCAAATACAGGGCCCTGAAGCTTTCTTT.

The chain couples TRBV5-4 to TRBJ2-3, with D possibly being TRBD2 (7 bases). The germline V and J ends were trimmed by 4 bases and 3 bases, with 15 bases remaining between them. Germline CDR1 is SGHNT and CDR2 is YYREEE (reference sequence). This CDR3 has 15 residues. This CDR3 reads CASSTSRGGTDTQYF. In DNA form, the CDR3 reads TGTGCCAGCAGCACATCGAGGGGGGGGACAGATACGCAGTATTTT.

The gene calls are TRBV9 and TRBJ2-7; 10 nucleotides agree with TRBD2. The germline V gene encodes CDR1 SGDLS and CDR2 YYNGEE. The J segment lost 2 bases and the V segment lost 4 bases, leaving 6 bases of the junction unmatched. The CDR3 contains 15 residues. The CDR3 region is CASSREAGGPYEQYF. The CDR3, as DNA: TGTGCCAGCAGCAGAGAAGCGGGAGGGCCCTACGAGCAGTACTTC.

This chain connects TRBV4-3 to TRBJ2-5, with 8 bases that match TRBD2. CDR1 is LGHNA and CDR2 is YSLEER in the germline V gene. J was trimmed by 1 base and V by 4 bases; bases with no gene match: 11. CDR3 length equals 17 residues. CDR3 DNA: TGCGCCAGCAGCCCCCACTGGGGTAGCGGGGCCCAAGAGACCCAGTACTTC. The encoded protein is CASSPHWGSGAQETQYF.

CDR3 nucleotides: TGTGCCAGCAGTCCGCCCCCACAGGGGAGGACTGGGGCCAACGTCCTGACTTTC. This gives the protein CASSPPPQGRTGANVLTF. The chain recombines TRBV27 with TRBJ2-6; D perhaps matches TRBD1 (7 bases). This CDR3 comprises 18 residues. Germline-derived CDR1 and CDR2 are MNHEY and SMNVEV (reference sequence). V dropped 5 bases and J dropped 2 bases, with 19 bases sitting between them.

This chain joins TRBV27 and TRBJ2-3; 8 positions agree with TRBD2. V was pared by 2 bases and J by 2 bases, with 6 bases of the junction left unmatched. The CDR3 extends over 16 amino acids. CDR1 is MNHEY, CDR2 SMNVEV, per germline (reference sequence). In nucleotides, the CDR3 is TGTGCCAGCAGTTTAGGGCAGCGGGGGACCACAGATACGCAGTATTTT. Translation gives CASSLGQRGTTDTQYF.